Below, 9 T cell receptor beta chains from the same sample are listed, as sequenced in a study of identical twins. TCRdb re-called the 5' RACE reads with MiXCR, one entry per CDR3 protein. The sample yields approximately 470,000 distinct CDR3 sequences, 11% to 15% seen once. This sample was shared with a second study, whose subject was yellow fever vaccine responses in identical twins.

Sequenced input: CD4+ T cells sorted from blood. The receptors come from a woman younger than 35 in good health.

This clonotype was counted a few times. This rearrangement joins TRBV5-4 to TRBJ2-1; D remains unclear. This CDR3 is 13 amino acids long. The germline V and J ends were trimmed by 0 bases and 5 bases, with 6 bases remaining between them. CDR1 SGHNT and CDR2 YYREEE come from the germline V gene (reference sequence). The CDR3 here is CASSLVSDNEQFF. CDR3 DNA sequence: TGTGCCAGCAGCTTGGTCAGCGACAATGAGCAGTTCTTC.

This clonotype was observed a handful of times. The rearrangement links TRBV18 to TRBJ1-6; 8 positions match TRBD1. With 4 bases clipped from V and 2 bases from J, the junction kept 4 bases outside the gene matches. There are 16 residues in the CDR3. Germline assignment: CDR1 KGHSH and CDR2 LQKENI. The CDR3 spells CASSRTGKAYNSPLHF. The CDR3, as DNA: TGTGCCAGCTCACGGACAGGGAAGGCCTATAATTCACCCCTCCACTTT.

This sequence joins TRBV6-5 and TRBJ1-5, with TRBD1 as a possible D gene (5 bases). Germline V lookup: CDR1 MNHEY, CDR2 SVGAGI. The CDR3 has 14 amino acids. The ends were cut back, 7 bases at V and 7 bases at J, with 17 bases in the middle. CDR3 in DNA: TGTGCCAGCATTAACCCAGGGATCCGCCAGCCCCAGCATTTT. Amino acids: CASINPGIRQPQHF.

The chain couples TRBV5-5 to TRBJ2-5; 12 bases line up with TRBD2. Germline lookup yields CDR1 SGHKS and CDR2 YYEKEE (reference sequence). The CDR3 extends over 17 amino acids. V lost 4 bases and J lost 5; bases outside the gene matches: 12. Here the CDR3 DNA reads TGTGCCAGCAGCCTGAGGACTAGCGGGATAGGGCTGGAGACCCAGTACTTC. As protein: CASSLRTSGIGLETQYF. Variable domain in full (rest from reference TRBV5-5 and TRBJ2-5): DAGVTQSPTHLIKTRGQQVTLRCSPISGHKSVSWYQQVLGQGPQFIFQYYEKEERGRGNFPDRFSARQFPNYSSELNVNALLLGDSALYLCASSLRTSGIGLETQYFGPGTRLLVL.

The chain links TRBV24-1 to TRBJ2-3; maybe TRBD1 (5 bases). The germline V and J ends were trimmed by 4 bases and 9 bases, with 16 bases remaining between them. The germline V gene has CDR1 KGHDR and CDR2 SFDVKD. The CDR3 length is 14 residues. This CDR3 reads CATSDLSGPGTQYF. CDR3 in DNA: TGTGCCACCAGTGACCTCTCTGGGCCAGGGACGCAGTATTTT.

This clonotype was found a few times. This chain uses TRBV28 with TRBJ2-3; no clear D. Germline loops: CDR1 MDHEN, CDR2 SYDVKM. The CDR3 length is 17 residues. V lost 4 bases to trimming and J lost 0 bases, with 17 bases between them. The DNA for the CDR3 is TGTGCCAGCAGTTCCTACCGAAAGGTCCCTAGCACAGATACGCAGTATTTT. Its protein product is CASSSYRKVPSTDTQYF.

The table lists this clonotype with many counts. This chain uses TRBV3-1 with TRBJ2-5, with D perhaps matching TRBD1 (6 bases). Germline V gene sequence: CDR1 LGHDT, CDR2 YNNKEL (reference sequence). The CDR3 length is 16 residues. With 4 bases removed from V and 4 bases from J, the gap between germline ends came to 19 bases. CDR3 sequence (DNA): TGTGCCAGCAGCCTATCGACAGGATCCTTAATAGAGACCCAGTACTTC. This encodes CASSLSTGSLIETQYF.

For this clonotype: A clone one base away is much larger, so this may be a read error. The gene calls are TRBV4-2 and TRBJ2-5, with D possibly TRBD2 on 6 matching bases. From germline, CDR1 is LGHNA and CDR2 YNFKEQ. The CDR3 spans 13 residues. Trimming removed 1 base from V and 3 bases from J, with 6 bases in between. The CDR3 sequence is CASSQAGEETQYF. Here the CDR3 DNA reads TGTGCCAGCAGCCAAGCGGGGGAAGAGACCCAGTACTTC.

The chain employs TRBV7-2 and TRBJ2-2; D possibly corresponds to TRBD1 (6 bases). V was pared by 4 bases and J by 0 bases, with 9 bases between. The CDR3 contains 15 residues. CDR1 is SGHTA, CDR2 FQGNSA, per germline. This chain's CDR3 is CASSYRQANTGELFF. The CDR3 coding sequence is TGTGCCAGCAGCTACAGACAGGCGAACACCGGGGAGCTGTTTTTT.